This T cell receptor beta chain was recorded in a study of TIL therapy for anti-PD-1-resistant metastatic lung cancer. Study overall: By whole-exome sequencing, median non-synonymous tumor mutation burden was more than 1.2 mutations per megabase. Overall study results and limits: Many TIL product clones were absent from baseline tumor, suggesting clonal contraction. TIL cultures after expansion showed higher clonality and lower diversity than baseline tumor (median 6% vs 31%).

The time point here: pre-treatment sample, taken before nivolumab and TIL therapy. The tumor samples were excised metastases, mostly pleural nodules or supraclavicular lymph nodes. In its sample, this clone was seen once. As yet, its antigen is unknown. The immunoSEQ assay was v3. Survey-level samples got 1.5 million to 2 million read pairs; deep-level samples got roughly 4.5-6.5 million. Assay used: immunoSEQ multiplex PCR; TCRdb lists only in-frame clones, some missing. The sample has tens of thousands of clones; approximately 70% are singletons. The ends were cut back, 0 bases at V and 5 bases at J, with 17 bases in the middle. This CDR3 comprises 16 residues. Germline V lookup: CDR1 SGDLS, CDR2 YYNGEE.

The chain employs TRBV9 and TRBJ1-1, with D perhaps TRBD1 (6 bases). The specimen comprised tumor tissue, sampled at baseline. This clonotype was obtained from a person aged 25-79 years with non-small cell lung cancer. The CDR3 loop is CASSVGVTGRTTEAFF. As DNA, the CDR3 is TGTGCCAGCAGCGTAGGGGTAACAGGGAGGACAACTGAAGCTTTCTTT.